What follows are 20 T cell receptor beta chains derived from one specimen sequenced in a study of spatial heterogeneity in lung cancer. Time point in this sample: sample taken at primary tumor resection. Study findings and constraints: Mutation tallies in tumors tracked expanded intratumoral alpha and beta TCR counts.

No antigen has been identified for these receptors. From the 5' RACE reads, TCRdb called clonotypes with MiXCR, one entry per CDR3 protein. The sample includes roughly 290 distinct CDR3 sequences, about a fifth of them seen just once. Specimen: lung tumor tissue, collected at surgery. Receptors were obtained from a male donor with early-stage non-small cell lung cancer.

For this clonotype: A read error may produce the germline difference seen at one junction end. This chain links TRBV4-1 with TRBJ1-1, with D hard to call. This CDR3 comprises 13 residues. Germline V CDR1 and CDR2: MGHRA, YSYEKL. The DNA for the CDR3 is TGCGAAAGCAGAAAAGAGGGAATAACTGAAGATTTATTT. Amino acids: CESRKEGITEDLF.

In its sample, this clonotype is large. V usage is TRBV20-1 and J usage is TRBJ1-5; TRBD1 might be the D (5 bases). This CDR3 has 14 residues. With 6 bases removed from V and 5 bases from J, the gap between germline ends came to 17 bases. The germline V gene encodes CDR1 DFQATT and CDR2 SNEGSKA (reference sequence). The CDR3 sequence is CSAPMQGEDQPQHF. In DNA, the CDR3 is TGCAGTGCGCCCATGCAGGGAGAGGATCAGCCCCAGCATTTT.

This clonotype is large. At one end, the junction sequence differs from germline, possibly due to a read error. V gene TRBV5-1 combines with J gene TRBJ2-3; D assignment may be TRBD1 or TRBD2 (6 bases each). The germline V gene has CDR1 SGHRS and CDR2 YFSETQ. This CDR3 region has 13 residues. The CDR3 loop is CASSSGGTDTQYF. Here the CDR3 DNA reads TGCGCCAGCAGCTCCGGGGGCACGGATACGCAGTATTTT.

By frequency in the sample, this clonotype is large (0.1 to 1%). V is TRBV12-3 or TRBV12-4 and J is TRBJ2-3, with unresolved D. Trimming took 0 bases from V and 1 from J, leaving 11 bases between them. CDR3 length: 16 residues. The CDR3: CASSLAGGLGTDTQYF. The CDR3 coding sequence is TGTGCCAGCAGTTTAGCGGGTGGGCTAGGCACAGATACGCAGTATTTT.

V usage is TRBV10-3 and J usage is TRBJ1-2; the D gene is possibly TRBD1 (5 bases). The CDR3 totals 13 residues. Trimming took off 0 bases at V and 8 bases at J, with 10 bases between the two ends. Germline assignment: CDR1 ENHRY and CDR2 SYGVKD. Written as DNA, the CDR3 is TGTGCCATCAGTGAGTCGCAGGGCGGGGGCTACACCTTC. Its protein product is CAISESQGGGYTF.

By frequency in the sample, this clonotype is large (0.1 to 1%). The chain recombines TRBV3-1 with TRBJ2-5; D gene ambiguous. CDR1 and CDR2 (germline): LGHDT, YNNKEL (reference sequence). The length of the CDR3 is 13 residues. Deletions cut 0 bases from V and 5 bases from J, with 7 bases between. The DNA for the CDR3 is TGTGCCAGCAGCCAAGATCTCGTTGAGACCCAGTACTTC. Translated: CASSQDLVETQYF.

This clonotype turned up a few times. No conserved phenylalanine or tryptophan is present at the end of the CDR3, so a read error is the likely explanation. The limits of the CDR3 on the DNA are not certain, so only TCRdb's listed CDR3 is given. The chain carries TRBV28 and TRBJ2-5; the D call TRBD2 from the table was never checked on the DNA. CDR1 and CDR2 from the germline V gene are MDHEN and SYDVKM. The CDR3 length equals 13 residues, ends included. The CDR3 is CASSPRRRETQDG.

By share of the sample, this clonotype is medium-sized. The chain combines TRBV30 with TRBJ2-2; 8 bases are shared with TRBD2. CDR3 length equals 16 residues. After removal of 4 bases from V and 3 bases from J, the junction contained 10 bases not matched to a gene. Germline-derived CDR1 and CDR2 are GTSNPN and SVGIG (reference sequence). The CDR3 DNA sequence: TGTGCCTGGATCCAACACAGCGGGAGTGACACCGGGGAGCTGTTTTTT. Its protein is CAWIQHSGSDTGELFF.

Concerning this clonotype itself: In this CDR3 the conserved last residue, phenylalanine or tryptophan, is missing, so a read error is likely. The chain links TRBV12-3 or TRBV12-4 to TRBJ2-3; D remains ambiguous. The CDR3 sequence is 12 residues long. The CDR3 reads CERSFYKDTQYL. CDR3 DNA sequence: TGTGAAAGAAGTTTTTATAAAGATACGCAGTATTTG.

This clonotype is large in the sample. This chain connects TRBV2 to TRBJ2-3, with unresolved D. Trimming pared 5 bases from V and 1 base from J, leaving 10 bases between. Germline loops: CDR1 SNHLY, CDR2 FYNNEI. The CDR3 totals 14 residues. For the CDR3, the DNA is TGTGCCAGCAGTCCCGGCGGAGGCACAGATACGCAGTATTTT. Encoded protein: CASSPGGGTDTQYF.

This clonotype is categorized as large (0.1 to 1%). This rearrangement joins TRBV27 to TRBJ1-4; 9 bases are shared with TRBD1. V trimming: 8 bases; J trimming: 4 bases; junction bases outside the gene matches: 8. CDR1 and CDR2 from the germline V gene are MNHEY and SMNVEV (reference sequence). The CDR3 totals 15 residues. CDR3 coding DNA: TGTGCCAGCCATAAAGGGACAGGGAGTAATGAAAAACTGTTTTTT. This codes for CASHKGTGSNEKLFF.

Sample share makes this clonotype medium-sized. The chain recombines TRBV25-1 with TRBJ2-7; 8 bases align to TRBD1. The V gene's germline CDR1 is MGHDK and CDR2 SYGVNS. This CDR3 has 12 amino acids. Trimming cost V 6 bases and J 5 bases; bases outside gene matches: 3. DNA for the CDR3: TGTGCCAGCAGACAGGGGGTCCACGAGCAGTACGTC. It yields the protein CASRQGVHEQYV.

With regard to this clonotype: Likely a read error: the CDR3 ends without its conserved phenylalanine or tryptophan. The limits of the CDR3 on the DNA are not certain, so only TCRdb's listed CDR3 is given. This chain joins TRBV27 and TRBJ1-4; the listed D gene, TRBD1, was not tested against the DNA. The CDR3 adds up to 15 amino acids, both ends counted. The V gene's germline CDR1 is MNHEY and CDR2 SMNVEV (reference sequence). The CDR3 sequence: CASHKGKGSNEKLVL.

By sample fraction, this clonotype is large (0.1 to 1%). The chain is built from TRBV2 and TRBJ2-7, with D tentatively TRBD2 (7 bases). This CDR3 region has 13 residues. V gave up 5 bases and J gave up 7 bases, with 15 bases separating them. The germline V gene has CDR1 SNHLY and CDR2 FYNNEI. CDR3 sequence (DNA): TGTGCCAGCAGTCGCTCGGGGGGCGGGGAGCAGTACGTC. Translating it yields CASSRSGGGEQYV.

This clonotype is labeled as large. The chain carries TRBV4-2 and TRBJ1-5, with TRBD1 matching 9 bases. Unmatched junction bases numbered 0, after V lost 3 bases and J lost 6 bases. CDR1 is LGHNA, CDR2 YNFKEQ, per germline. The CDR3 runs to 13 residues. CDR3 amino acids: CASSQDRGQPQHF. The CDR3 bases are TGTGCCAGCAGCCAGGACAGGGGTCAGCCCCAGCATTTT.

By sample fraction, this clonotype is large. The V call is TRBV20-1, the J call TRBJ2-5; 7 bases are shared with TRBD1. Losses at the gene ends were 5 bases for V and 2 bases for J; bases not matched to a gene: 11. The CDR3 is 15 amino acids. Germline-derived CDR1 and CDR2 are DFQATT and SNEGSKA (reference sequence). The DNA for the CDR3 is TGCAGTGCTTGGCCCAGGGGGAGTAGGCAAGAGACCCAGTACTTC. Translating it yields CSAWPRGSRQETQYF.

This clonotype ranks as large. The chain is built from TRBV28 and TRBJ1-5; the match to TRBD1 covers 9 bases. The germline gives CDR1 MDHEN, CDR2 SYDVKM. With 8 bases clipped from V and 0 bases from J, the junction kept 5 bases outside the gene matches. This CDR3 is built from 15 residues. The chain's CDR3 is CASSGQGGSNQPQHF. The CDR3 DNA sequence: TGTGCCAGCTCGGGACAGGGAGGTAGCAATCAGCCCCAGCATTTT.

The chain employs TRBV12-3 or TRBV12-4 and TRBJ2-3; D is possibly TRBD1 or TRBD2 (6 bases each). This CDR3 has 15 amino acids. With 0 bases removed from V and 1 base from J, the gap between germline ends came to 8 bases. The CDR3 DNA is TGTGCCAGCAGTTTAGCGGGGGGCGGCACAGATACGCAGTATTTT. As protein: CASSLAGGGTDTQYF.

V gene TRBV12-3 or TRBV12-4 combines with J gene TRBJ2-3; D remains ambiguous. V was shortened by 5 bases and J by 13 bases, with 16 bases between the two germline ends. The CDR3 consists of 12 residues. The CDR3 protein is CASSVYPEKKYF. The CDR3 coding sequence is TGTGCCAGCAGTGTTTATCCAGAGAAGAAGTATTTT.

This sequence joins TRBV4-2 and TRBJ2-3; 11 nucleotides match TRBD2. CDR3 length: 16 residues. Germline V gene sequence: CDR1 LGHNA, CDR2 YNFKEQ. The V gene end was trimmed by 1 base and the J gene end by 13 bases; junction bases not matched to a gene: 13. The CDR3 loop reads CASSQGGLAATEKKYF. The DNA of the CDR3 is TGTGCCAGCAGCCAAGGGGGACTAGCGGCCACAGAGAAGAAGTATTTT.